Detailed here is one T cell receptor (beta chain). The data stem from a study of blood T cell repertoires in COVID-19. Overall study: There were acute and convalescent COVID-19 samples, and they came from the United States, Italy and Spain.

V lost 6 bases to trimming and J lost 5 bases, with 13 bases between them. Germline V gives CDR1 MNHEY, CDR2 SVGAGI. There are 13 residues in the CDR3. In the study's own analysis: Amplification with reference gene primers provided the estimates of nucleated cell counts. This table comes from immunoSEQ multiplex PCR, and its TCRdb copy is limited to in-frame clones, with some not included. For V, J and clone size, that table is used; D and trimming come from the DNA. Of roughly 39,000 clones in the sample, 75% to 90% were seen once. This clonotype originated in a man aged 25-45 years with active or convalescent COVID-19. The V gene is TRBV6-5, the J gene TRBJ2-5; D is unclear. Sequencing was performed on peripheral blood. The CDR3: CASSPRAVETQYF. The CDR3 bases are TGTGCCAGCAGCCCGCGAGCCGTGGAGACCCAGTACTTC.